Listed below are T cell receptor beta chains from one sample, sequenced in a study of early T cells in non-severe SARS-CoV-2 infection. Each CDR3 protein gets one entry after TCRdb re-called the 5' RACE reads with MiXCR. The table shows 85,000 to 90,000 distinct CDR3 sequences, with around 13% occurring only once. The sample consisted of whole blood. The source of these receptors is an adult who was a healthcare worker with PCR-confirmed SARS-CoV-2 infection or an uninfected control (not recorded which). Each CDR3 is given with its conserved first and last residue. The D gene is left open where the match is weak. Some rows mark clone size as missing; the rest say once, few, many or name a class of expanded clone.

j_call v_call clone_size d_call cdr3_nt cdr3_aa
TRBJ1-3 TRBV6-2/TRBV6-3 - TRBD1 TGTGCCAGCAGTGAACAGGGGGCCGTTGGAAACACCATATATTTT CASSEQGAVGNTIYF
TRBJ1-4 TRBV4-1 few - TGCGCCAGCAGCCAACCAGGCCCGAGGGAAAAACTGTTTTTT CASSQPGPREKLFF
TRBJ2-7 TRBV10-3 - - TGTGCCATCAGTGGGTCTGTAGGTCCTGGTTGGTACTTC CAISGSVGPGWYF
TRBJ2-7 TRBV28 many - TGTGCCAGCAGTTTAAGATACGAGCAGTACTTC CASSLRYEQYF
TRBJ2-6 TRBV11-2 - - TGTGCCAGCATCCTAACCCTTGGAGCCAACGTCCTGACTTTC CASILTLGANVLTF
TRBJ2-1 TRBV7-2 few TRBD2 TGTGCCAGCAGCTTAGACGGGCTAGCGGGCTACAATGAGCAGTTCTTC CASSLDGLAGYNEQFF
TRBJ1-5 TRBV6-2/TRBV6-3 few - TGTGCCAGCAGATACCGGGGGGCTAGCAATCAGCCCCAGCATTTT CASRYRGASNQPQHF
TRBJ2-7 TRBV7-6 - - TGTGCCAGCAGCCGCACAGACTTGGGGGAGCAGTACTTC CASSRTDLGEQYF
TRBJ1-6 TRBV12-3/TRBV12-4 few - TGTGCCAGCAGTTTACGCAGTGGGAATTCACCCCTCCACTTT CASSLRSGNSPLHF
TRBJ2-7 TRBV11-2 few TRBD2 TGTGCCAGCAGTCTTCTGACTAGCGGCTTAGACGAGCAGTACTTC CASSLLTSGLDEQYF